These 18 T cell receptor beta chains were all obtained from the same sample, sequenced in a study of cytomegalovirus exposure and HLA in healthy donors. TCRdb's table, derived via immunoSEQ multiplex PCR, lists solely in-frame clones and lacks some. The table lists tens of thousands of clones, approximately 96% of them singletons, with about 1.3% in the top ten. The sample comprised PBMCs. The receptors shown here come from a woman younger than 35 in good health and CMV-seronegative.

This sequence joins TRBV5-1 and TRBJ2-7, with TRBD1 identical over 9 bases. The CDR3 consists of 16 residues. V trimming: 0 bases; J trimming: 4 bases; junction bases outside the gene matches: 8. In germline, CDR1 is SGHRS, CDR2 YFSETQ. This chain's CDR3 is CASSLEFGQGFYEQYF. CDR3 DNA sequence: TGCGCCAGCAGCTTGGAGTTTGGACAGGGGTTTTACGAGCAGTACTTC.

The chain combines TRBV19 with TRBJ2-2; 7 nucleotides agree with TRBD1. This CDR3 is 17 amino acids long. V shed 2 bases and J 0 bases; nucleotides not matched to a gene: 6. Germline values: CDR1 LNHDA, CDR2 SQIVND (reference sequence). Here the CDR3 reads CASSIIWQGANTGELFF. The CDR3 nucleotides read TGTGCCAGTAGTATAATTTGGCAGGGGGCGAACACCGGGGAGCTGTTTTTT.

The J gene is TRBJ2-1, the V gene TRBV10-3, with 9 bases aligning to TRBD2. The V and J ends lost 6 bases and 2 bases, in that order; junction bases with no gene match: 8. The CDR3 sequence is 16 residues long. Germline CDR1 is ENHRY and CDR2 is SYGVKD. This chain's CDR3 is CAISEGPSGTYNEQFF. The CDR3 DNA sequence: TGTGCCATCAGCGAGGGGCCTAGCGGGACCTACAATGAGCAGTTCTTC.

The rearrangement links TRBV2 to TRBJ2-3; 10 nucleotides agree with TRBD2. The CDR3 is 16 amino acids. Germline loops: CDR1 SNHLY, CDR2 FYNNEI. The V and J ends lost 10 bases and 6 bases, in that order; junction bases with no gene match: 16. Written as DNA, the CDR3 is TGTGCCACCGCAGGGAATCCTAGCGGGAGTTGGGATACGCAGTATTTT. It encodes CATAGNPSGSWDTQYF.

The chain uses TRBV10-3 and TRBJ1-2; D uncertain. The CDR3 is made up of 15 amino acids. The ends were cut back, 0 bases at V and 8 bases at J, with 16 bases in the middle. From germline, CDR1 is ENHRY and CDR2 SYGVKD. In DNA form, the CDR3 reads TGTGCCATCAGTGAGTCGACTCGGAGCGATCAAGGCTACACCTTC. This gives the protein CAISESTRSDQGYTF.

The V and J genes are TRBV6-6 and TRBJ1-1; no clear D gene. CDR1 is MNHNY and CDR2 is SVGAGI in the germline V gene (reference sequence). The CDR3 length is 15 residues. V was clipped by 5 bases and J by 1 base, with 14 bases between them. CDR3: CASSGRGPRNTEAFF. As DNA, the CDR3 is TGTGCCAGCAGTGGCCGGGGTCCCCGGAACACTGAAGCTTTCTTT.

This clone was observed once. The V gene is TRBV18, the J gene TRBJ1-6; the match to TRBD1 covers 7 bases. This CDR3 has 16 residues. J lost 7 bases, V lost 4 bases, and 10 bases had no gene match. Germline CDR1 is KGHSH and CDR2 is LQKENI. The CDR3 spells CASSRWRDSSNSPLHF. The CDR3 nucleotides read TGTGCCAGCTCACGATGGAGGGACAGCTCAAATTCACCCCTCCACTTT.

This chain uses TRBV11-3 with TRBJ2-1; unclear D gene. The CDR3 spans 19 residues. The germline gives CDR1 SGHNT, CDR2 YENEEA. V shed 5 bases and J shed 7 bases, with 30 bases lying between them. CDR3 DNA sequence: TGTGCCAGCAGCCTCATGATCGATCGCCTCGACCGGGTCCTTAATGAGCAGTTCTTC. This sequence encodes CASSLMIDRLDRVLNEQFF.

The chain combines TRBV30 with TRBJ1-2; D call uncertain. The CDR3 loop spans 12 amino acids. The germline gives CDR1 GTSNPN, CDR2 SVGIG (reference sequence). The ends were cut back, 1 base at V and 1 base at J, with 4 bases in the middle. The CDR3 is CAWSDGNYGYTF. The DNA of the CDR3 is TGTGCCTGGAGTGACGGTAACTATGGCTACACCTTC.

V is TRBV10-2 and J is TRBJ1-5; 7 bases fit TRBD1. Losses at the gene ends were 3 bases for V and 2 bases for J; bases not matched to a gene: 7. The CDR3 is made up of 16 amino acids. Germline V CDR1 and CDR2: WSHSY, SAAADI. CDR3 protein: CASSDRGQVRNQPQHF. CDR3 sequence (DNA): TGCGCCAGCAGTGACAGAGGACAGGTCCGCAATCAGCCCCAGCATTTT.

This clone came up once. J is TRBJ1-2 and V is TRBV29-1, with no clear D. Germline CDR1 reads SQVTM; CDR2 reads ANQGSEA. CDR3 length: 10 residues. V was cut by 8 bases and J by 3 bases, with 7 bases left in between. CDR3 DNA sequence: TGCAGCACCCCAGACTATGGCTACACCTTC. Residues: CSTPDYGYTF.

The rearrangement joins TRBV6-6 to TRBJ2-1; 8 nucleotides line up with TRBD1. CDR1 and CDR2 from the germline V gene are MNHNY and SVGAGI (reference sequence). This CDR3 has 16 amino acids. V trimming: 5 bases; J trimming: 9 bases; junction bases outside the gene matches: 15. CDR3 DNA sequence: TGTGCCAGCAGTAAGCCCCGACAGGGGTTTTTTGGTGAGCAGTTCTTC. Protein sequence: CASSKPRQGFFGEQFF.

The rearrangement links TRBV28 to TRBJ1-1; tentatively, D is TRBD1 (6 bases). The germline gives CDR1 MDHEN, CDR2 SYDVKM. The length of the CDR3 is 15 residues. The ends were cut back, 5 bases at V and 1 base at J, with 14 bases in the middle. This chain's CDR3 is CASSDLDRTNTEAFF. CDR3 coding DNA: TGTGCCAGCAGTGACCTTGACAGGACGAACACTGAAGCTTTCTTT.

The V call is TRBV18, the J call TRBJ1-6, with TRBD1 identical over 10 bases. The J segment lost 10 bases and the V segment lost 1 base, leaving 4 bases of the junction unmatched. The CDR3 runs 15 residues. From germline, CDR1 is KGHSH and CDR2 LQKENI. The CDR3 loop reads CASSPRDRGHSPLHF. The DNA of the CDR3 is TGTGCCAGCTCACCACGGGACAGGGGACACTCACCCCTCCACTTT.

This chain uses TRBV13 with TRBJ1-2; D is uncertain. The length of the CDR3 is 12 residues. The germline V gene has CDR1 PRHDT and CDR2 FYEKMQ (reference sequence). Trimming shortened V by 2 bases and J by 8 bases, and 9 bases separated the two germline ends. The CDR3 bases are TGTGCCAGCAGCTTATTCCCTTTCGGCTACACCTTC. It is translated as CASSLFPFGYTF.

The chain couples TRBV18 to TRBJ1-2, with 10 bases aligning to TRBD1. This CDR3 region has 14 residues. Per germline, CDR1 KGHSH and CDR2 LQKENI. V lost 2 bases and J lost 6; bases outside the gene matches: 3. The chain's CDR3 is CASSPVGQGNGYTF. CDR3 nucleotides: TGTGCCAGCTCACCAGTGGGACAGGGGAATGGCTACACCTTC.

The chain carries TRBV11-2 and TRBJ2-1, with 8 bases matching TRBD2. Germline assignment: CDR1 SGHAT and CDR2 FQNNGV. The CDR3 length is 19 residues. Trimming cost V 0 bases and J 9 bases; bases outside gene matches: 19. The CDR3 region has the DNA TGTGCCAGCAGCTTAGATCCGGGTTTAAGCGGGAGCTTCATCAGTGAGCAGTTCTTC. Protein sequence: CASSLDPGLSGSFISEQFF.

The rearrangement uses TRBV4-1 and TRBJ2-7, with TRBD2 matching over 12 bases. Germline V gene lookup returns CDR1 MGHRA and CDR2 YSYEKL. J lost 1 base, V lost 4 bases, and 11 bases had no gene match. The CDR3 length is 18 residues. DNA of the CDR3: TGCGCCAGCAGCCGAACGAACCCGCTAGCGGGAGGGTCCTACGAGCAGTACTTC. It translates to CASSRTNPLAGGSYEQYF.